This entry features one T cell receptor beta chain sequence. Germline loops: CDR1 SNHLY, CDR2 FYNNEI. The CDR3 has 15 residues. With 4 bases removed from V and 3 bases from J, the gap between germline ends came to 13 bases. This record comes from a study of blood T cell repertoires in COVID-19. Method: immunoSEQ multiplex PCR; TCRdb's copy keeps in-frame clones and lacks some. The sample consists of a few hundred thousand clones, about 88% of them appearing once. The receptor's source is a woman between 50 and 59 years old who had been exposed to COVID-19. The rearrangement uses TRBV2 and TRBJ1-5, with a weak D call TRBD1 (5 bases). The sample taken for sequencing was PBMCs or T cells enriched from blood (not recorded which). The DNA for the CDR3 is TGTGCCAGCAGTGTCCGGGGGGGTTCCAATCAGCCCCAGCATTTT. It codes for CASSVRGGSNQPQHF.